The source of this T cell receptor (beta chain) is a study of regulatory T cells in long-lasting Graves disease. About the study: Recently diagnosed Graves' patients had received antithyroid drugs for under 3 months.

In its sample, this clonotype was seen many times. What it recognizes is unknown. General study findings and limits: Patients with persistent disease showed a bias toward TRBV28, TRBJ1-2 and TRBJ2-5.

Time point denoted: newly diagnosed GD, antithyroid drugs for less than 3 months. From RNA extracted from PBMCs, the TCR library was made. According to the study, TCR beta libraries were built with iRepertoire HTBI primers and CDR3-region Arm-PCR. One entry per CDR3 protein, called by TCRdb with MiXCR from the multiplex PCR reads. The sample consists of 240,000 or so distinct CDR3 sequences, 20% of them appearing once. This CDR3 comprises 19 residues. In germline, CDR1 is DFQATT, CDR2 SNEGSKA (reference sequence). Trimming cost V 5 bases and J 0 bases; bases outside gene matches: 11. The chain has TRBV20-1 and TRBJ2-1; TRBD2 matches at 15 bases. The source of this sequence is a female donor with Graves disease. The source was peripheral blood mononuclear cells (PBMCs), collected at new diagnosis, from a patient treated with antithyroid drugs. The CDR3 reads CSARPGLAGGPSSYNEQFF. The CDR3 region has the DNA TGCAGTGCTCGTCCCGGACTAGCGGGGGGGCCCAGCTCCTACAATGAGCAGTTCTTC.